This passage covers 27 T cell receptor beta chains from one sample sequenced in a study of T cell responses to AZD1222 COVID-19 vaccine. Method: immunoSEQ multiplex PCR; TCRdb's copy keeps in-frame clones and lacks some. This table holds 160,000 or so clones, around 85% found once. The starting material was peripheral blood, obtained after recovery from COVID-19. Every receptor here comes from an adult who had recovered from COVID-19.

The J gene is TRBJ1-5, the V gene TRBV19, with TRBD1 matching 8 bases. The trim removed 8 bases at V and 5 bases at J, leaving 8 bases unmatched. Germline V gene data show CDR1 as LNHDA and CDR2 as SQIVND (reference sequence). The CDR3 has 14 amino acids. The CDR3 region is CASQQDRDYQPQHF. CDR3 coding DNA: TGTGCCAGTCAGCAGGACAGGGACTATCAGCCCCAGCATTTT.

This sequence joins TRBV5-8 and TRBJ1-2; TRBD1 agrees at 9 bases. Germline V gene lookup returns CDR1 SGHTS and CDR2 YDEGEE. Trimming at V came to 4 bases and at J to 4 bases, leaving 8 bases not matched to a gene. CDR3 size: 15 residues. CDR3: CASSVPGQGVYGYTF. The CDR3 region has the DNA TGTGCCAGCAGCGTACCGGGACAGGGAGTCTATGGCTACACCTTC.

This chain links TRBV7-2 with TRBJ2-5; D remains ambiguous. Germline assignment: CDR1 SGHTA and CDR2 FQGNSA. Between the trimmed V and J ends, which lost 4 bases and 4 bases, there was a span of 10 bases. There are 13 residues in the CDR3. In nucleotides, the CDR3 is TGTGCCAGCAGCTCGAGGTCAGGAGAGACCCAGTACTTC. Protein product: CASSSRSGETQYF.

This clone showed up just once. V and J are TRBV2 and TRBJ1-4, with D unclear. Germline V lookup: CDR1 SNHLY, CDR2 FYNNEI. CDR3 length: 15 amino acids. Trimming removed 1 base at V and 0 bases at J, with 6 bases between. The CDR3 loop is CASSEDRTTNEKLFF. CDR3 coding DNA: TGTGCCAGCAGTGAAGACAGAACAACTAATGAAAAACTGTTTTTT.

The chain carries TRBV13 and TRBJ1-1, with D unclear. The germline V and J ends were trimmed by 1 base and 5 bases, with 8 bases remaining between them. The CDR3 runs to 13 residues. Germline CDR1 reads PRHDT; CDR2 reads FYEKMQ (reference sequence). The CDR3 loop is CASSLARVTEAFF. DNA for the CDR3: TGTGCCAGCAGCTTAGCTAGGGTTACTGAAGCTTTCTTT.

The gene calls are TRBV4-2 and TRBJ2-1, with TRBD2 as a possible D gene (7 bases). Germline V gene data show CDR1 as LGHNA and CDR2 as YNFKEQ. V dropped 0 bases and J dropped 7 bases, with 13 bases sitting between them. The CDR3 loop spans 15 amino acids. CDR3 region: CASSQDGGLGNEQFF. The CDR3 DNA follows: TGTGCCAGCAGCCAAGACGGGGGGCTGGGTAATGAGCAGTTCTTC.

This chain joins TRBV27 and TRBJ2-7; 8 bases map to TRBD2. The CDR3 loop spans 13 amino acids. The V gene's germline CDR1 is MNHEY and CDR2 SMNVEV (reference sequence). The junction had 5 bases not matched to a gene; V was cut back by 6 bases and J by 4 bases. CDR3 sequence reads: CASRPRGGYEQYF. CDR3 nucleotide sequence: TGTGCCAGCAGACCCCGGGGGGGTTACGAGCAGTACTTC.

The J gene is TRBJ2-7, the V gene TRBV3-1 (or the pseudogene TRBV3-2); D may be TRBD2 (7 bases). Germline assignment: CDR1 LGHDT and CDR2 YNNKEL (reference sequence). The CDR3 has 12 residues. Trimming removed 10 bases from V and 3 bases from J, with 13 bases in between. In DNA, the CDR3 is TGTGCCACCTCAGGGGAGGGCTACGAGCAGTACTTC. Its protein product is CATSGEGYEQYF.

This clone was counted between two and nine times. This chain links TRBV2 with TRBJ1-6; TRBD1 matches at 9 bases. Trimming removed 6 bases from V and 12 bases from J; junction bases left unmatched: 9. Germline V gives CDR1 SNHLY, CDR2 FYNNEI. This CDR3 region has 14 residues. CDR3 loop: CASSVGDRELPLHF. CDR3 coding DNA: TGTGCCAGCAGCGTAGGGGACAGGGAGTTACCCCTCCACTTT.

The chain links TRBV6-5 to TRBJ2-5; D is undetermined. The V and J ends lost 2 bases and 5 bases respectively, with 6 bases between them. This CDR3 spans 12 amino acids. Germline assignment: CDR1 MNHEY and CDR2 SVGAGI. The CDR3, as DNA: TGTGCCAGCAGTTACCTACGGGAGACCCAGTACTTC. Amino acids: CASSYLRETQYF.

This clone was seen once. The CDR3 DNA sequence: TGTGCCAGCAGTTATCTCGGTACCGGGACTAATGAAAAACTGTTTTTT. It is translated as CASSYLGTGTNEKLFF. This sequence joins TRBV6-5 and TRBJ1-4; D remains unclear. CDR3 size: 16 residues. Germline assignment: CDR1 MNHEY and CDR2 SVGAGI. Trimming took off 3 bases at V and 2 bases at J, with 13 bases between the two ends.

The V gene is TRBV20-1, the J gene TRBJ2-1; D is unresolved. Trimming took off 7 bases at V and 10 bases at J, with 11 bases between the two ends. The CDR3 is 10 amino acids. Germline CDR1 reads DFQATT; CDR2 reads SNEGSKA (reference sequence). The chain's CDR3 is CSGIDQEQFF. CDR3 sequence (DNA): TGCAGTGGCATCGACCAGGAGCAGTTCTTC.

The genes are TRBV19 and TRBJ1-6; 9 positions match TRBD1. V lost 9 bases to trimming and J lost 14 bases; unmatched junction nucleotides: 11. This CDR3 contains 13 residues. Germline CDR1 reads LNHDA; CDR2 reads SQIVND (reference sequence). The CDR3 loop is CASTPDRGDTLHF. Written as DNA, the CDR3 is TGTGCCAGCACCCCGGACAGGGGAGACACCCTCCACTTT.

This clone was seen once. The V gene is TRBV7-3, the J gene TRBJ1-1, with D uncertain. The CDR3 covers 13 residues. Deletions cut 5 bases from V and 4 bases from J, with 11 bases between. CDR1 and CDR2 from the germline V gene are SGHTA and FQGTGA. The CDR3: CASSASAGTEAFF. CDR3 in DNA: TGTGCCAGCAGCGCGAGCGCGGGCACTGAAGCTTTCTTT.

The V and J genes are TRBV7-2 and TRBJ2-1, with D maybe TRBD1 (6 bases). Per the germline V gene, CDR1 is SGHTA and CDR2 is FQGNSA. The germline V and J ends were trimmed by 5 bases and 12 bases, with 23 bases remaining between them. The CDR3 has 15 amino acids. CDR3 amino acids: CASSAGGERGSRQFF. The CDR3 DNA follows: TGTGCCAGCAGCGCTGGGGGCGAGCGAGGTAGTAGGCAGTTCTTC.

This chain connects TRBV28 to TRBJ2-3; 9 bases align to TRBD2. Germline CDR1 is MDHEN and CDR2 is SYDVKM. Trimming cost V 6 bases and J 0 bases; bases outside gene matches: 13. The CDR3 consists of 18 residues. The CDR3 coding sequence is TGTGCCAGCAGCCTCCCCCTGAGGCTAGCGGGGAGCACAGATACGCAGTATTTT. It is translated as CASSLPLRLAGSTDTQYF. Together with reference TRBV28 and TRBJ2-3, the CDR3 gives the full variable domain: DVKVTQSSRYLVKRTGEKVFLECVQDMDHENMFWYRQDPGLGLRLIYFSYDVKMKEKGDIPEGYSVSREKKERFSLILESASTNQTSMYLCASSLPLRLAGSTDTQYFGPGTRLTVL.

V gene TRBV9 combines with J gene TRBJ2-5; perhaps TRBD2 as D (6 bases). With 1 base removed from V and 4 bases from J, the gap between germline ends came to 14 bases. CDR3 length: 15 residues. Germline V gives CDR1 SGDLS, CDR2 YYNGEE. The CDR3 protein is CASSVQREKGETQYF. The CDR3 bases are TGTGCCAGCAGCGTACAACGGGAGAAAGGAGAGACCCAGTACTTC.

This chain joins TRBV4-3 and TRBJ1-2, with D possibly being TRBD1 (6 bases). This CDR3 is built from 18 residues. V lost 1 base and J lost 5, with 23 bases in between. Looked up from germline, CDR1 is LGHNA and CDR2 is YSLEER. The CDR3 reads CASSQVGRRGQGEYGYTF. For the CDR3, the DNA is TGCGCCAGCAGCCAAGTCGGTAGGCGGGGGCAGGGTGAGTATGGCTACACCTTC.

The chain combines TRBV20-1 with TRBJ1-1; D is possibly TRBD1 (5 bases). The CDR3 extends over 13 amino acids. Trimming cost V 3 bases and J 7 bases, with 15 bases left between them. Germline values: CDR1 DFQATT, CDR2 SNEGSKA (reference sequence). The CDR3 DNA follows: TGCAGTGCTAGTTTCCAGGGAACTATTGAAGCTTTCTTT. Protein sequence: CSASFQGTIEAFF.

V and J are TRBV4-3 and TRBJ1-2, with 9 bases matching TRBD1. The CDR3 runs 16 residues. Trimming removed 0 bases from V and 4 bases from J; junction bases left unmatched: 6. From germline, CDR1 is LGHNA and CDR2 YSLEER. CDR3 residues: CASSQDWDRAFYGYTF. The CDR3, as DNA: TGCGCCAGCAGCCAAGATTGGGACAGGGCTTTCTATGGCTACACCTTC.

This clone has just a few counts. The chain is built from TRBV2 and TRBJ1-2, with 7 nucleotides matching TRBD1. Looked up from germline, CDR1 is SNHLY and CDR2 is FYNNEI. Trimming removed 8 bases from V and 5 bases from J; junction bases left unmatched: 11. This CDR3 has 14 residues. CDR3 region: CASREEPGQYGYTF. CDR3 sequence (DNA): TGTGCCAGCCGAGAGGAACCGGGACAGTATGGCTACACCTTC. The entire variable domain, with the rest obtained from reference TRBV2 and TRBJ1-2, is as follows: EPEVTQTPSHQVTQMGQEVILRCVPISNHLYFYWYRQILGQKVEFLVSFYNNEISEKSEIFDDQFSVERPDGSNFTLKIRSTKLEDSAMYFCASREEPGQYGYTFGSGTRLTVV.

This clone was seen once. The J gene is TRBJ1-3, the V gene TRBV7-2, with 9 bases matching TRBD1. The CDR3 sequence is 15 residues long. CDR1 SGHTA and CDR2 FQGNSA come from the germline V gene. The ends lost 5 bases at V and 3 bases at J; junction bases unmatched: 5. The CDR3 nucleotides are TGTGCCAGCAGCCCCGGGACAGGGAGTGGAAACACCATATATTTT. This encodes CASSPGTGSGNTIYF.

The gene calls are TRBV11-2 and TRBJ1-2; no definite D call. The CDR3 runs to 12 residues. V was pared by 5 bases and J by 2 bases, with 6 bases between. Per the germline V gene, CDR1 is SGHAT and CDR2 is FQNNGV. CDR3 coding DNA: TGTGCCAGCAGCCGGCAGAACTATGGCTACACCTTC. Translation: CASSRQNYGYTF.

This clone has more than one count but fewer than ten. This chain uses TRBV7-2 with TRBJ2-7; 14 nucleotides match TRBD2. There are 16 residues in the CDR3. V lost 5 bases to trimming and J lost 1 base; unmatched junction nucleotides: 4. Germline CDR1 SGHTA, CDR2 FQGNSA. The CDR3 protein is CASSPRTSGRSYEQYF. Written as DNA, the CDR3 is TGTGCCAGCAGCCCCCGGACTAGCGGGAGGTCCTACGAGCAGTACTTC.

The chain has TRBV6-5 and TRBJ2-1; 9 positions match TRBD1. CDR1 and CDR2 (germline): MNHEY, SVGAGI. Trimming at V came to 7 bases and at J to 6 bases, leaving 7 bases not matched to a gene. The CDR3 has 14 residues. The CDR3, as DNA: TGTGCCAGCAAGTGGGACAGGGACCTCAATGAGCAGTTCTTC. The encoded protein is CASKWDRDLNEQFF.

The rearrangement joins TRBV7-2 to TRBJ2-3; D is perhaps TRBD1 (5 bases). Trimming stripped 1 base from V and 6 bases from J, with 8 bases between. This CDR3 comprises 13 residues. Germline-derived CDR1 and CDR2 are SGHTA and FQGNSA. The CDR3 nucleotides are TGTGCCAGCAGCTTAGAGGGGTTGGATACGCAGTATTTT. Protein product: CASSLEGLDTQYF.

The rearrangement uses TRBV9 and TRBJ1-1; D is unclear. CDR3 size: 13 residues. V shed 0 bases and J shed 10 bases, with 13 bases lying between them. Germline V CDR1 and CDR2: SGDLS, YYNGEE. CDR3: CASSVAPNQGAFF. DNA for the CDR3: TGTGCCAGCAGCGTAGCCCCAAACCAAGGAGCTTTCTTT.